The subject of this entry is one TCR beta chain. The antigen is unknown. This sample is drawn from a study of cytomegalovirus exposure and HLA in healthy donors. Overall study context: There were approximately 85 million unique TCRs (from HLA-typed donors) in an early data release.

In germline, CDR1 is GTSNPN, CDR2 SVGIG (reference sequence). V was cut by 3 bases and J by 10 bases, with 16 bases left in between. The CDR3 consists of 14 residues. Study-wide results and limits: A few V segments could not be told apart, such as TRBV6-2 and TRBV6-3, and were left out.

With 60 Vbeta and 13 Jbeta primers, the PCR was carried out. The protocol was immunoSEQ multiplex PCR, while the TCRdb copy is restricted to in-frame clones and leaves out a portion. The data contain approximately 100,000 clones, 75% of them singletons. V usage is TRBV30 and J usage is TRBJ1-6; D not resolved. The receptor comes from a male donor in good health and CMV-seropositive. Sequences were obtained from PBMCs. The CDR3 DNA reads as TGTGCCTGGAGCCTATCGTTGGGGAGGTCACCCCTCCACTTT. Its translation is CAWSLSLGRSPLHF.